The clone carrying this TCR beta chain was observed a few times. V gave up 5 bases and J gave up 14 bases, with 15 bases separating them. There are 12 residues in the CDR3. This entry comes from a study of control samples from healthy donors and cancer patients. Clones were sequenced by immunoSEQ multiplex PCR, and TCRdb holds only the in-frame ones, with some missing. The data show roughly 180,000 clones, 75% to 95% seen once. The sample comprised blood. The clonotype was recovered from a woman between 40 and 50 years old in good health. The chain combines TRBV12-3 or TRBV12-4 with TRBJ1-4, with D unclear. The CDR3 DNA follows: TGTGCCAGCAGTCCGTTTCCCTATAGTCTGTTTTTT. Protein product: CASSPFPYSLFF.